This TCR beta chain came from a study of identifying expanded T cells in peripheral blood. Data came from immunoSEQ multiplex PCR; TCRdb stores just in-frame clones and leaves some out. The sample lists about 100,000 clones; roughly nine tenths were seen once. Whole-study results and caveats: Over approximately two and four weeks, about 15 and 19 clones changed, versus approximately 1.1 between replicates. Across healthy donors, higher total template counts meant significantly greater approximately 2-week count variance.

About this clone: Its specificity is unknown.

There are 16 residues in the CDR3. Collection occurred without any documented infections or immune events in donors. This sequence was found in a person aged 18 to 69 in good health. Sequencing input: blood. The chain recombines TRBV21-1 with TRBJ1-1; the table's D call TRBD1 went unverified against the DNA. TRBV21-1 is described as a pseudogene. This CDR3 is CASIGAPGDPRAEAFF. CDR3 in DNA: TGTGCCAGCATAGGAGCACCAGGGGACCCGAGGGCTGAAGCTTTCTTT.